The 21 T cell receptor beta chains in this list originate from one sample, sequenced in a study of control samples from healthy donors and cancer patients. The assay was immunoSEQ multiplex PCR, and TCRdb's table has in-frame clones only and misses some. The sample lists 120,000 or so clones, roughly 87% occurring once. The sequencing sample was made of blood. All receptors come from a man aged 18-30 years in good health.

The V call is TRBV12-3 or TRBV12-4, the J call TRBJ1-2; possibly TRBD1 for D (6 bases). Trimming cost V 5 bases and J 8 bases, with 12 bases left between them. CDR3 size: 12 residues. The DNA of the CDR3 is TGTGCCAGCAGTACCAGGGGACGCGGCTACACCTTC. It encodes CASSTRGRGYTF.

This chain joins TRBV6-5 and TRBJ1-3; 9 bases line up with TRBD1. Germline CDR1 MNHEY, CDR2 SVGAGI. The CDR3 has 15 amino acids. The J segment lost 0 bases and the V segment lost 8 bases, leaving 5 bases of the junction unmatched. The CDR3 region has the DNA TGTGCCAGCGGACAGGGGCACCGCTCTGGAAACACCATATATTTT. Protein: CASGQGHRSGNTIYF.

The chain couples TRBV3-1 (or the pseudogene TRBV3-2) to TRBJ2-5, with 8 nucleotides matching TRBD2. This CDR3 is built from 18 residues. CDR1 and CDR2 from the germline V gene are LGHDT and YNNKEL (reference sequence). The V gene end was trimmed by 1 base and the J gene end by 5 bases; junction bases not matched to a gene: 15. CDR3 loop: CASSQVVHRGRRDETQYF. The CDR3 nucleotides read TGTGCCAGCAGCCAAGTTGTTCATCGCGGGAGGCGGGATGAGACCCAGTACTTC.

The rearrangement links TRBV6-1 to TRBJ1-2; no clear D gene. Germline CDR1 reads MNHNS; CDR2 reads SASEGT. V shed 2 bases and J shed 8 bases, with 15 bases lying between them. The CDR3 consists of 14 residues. Here the CDR3 DNA reads TGTGCCAGCAGTGAACCCCGGTGGGGAGAGGGCTACACCTTC. Translation: CASSEPRWGEGYTF.

The rearrangement uses TRBV5-1 and TRBJ1-3; 9 nucleotides agree with TRBD1. V trimming: 5 bases; J trimming: 4 bases; junction bases outside the gene matches: 10. Germline CDR1 is SGHRS and CDR2 is YFSETQ. The CDR3 spans 16 residues. For the CDR3, the DNA is TGCGCCAGCAGGGCGGGACAGGGATTTGCAGGAAACACCATATATTTT. It yields the protein CASRAGQGFAGNTIYF. The entire variable domain, with the rest obtained from reference TRBV5-1 and TRBJ1-3, is as follows: KAGVTQTPRYLIKTRGQQVTLSCSPISGHRSVSWYQQTPGQGLQFLFEYFSETQRNKGNFPGRFSGRQFSNSRSEMNVSTLELGDSALYLCASRAGQGFAGNTIYFGEGSWLTVV.

The rearrangement joins TRBV10-3 to TRBJ1-5; possibly TRBD1 for D (6 bases). The CDR3 runs 17 residues. With 10 bases removed from V and 8 bases from J, the gap between germline ends came to 30 bases. Looked up from germline, CDR1 is ENHRY and CDR2 is SYGVKD. The CDR3 here is CATESTTGRGAREPQHF. CDR3 in DNA: TGTGCCACCGAATCGACCACAGGGCGGGGGGCTCGGGAGCCCCAGCATTTT.

This clone was recorded a few times. The chain combines TRBV6-5 with TRBJ1-3; no reliable D call. Germline CDR1 and CDR2: MNHEY and SVGAGI. The CDR3 totals 14 residues. V was pared by 7 bases and J by 6 bases, with 16 bases between. The DNA of the CDR3 is TGTGCCAGCACTTCGGGATCTTTCCCAAACACCATATATTTT. This translates into CASTSGSFPNTIYF.

A single count supports this clone. This rearrangement joins TRBV5-1 to TRBJ1-4; D is unresolved. The CDR3 is made up of 13 amino acids. Trimming removed 4 bases at V and 4 bases at J, with 8 bases between. CDR1 SGHRS and CDR2 YFSETQ come from the germline V gene. CDR3 protein: CASSTGYNEKLFF. The CDR3 nucleotides are TGCGCCAGCAGCACGGGATATAATGAAAAACTGTTTTTT.

The gene calls are TRBV6-5 and TRBJ2-1, with 9 bases that match TRBD2. V lost 11 bases, J lost 1 base, and 6 bases stayed unmatched. The V gene's germline CDR1 is MNHEY and CDR2 SVGAGI. The CDR3 is 14 amino acids. CDR3 residues: CAVGTSSSYNEQFF. The CDR3 DNA reads TGTGCCGTCGGGACTAGCTCTTCCTACAATGAGCAGTTCTTC.

The gene calls are TRBV18 and TRBJ1-1; 7 bases agree with TRBD1. This CDR3 is built from 14 residues. Germline V CDR1 and CDR2: KGHSH, LQKENI. Trimming cost V 0 bases and J 5 bases; bases outside gene matches: 3. CDR3 sequence: CASSPPTGRTEAFF. The CDR3 region has the DNA TGTGCCAGCTCACCACCGACAGGGAGGACTGAAGCTTTCTTT.

The J gene is TRBJ2-3, the V gene TRBV23-1; D unclear. TRBV23-1 is flagged as an ORF with uncertain function. Trimming took 2 bases from V and 5 from J, leaving 35 bases between them. This CDR3 region has 22 residues. CDR3 loop: CASSQTPITYPTGESVQDTQYF. The CDR3 coding sequence is TGCGCCAGCAGTCAAACCCCTATTACCTATCCCACCGGAGAATCTGTACAAGATACGCAGTATTTT.

The CDR3 nucleotides are TGTGCCACCAGGGACATAAGAGACACTGAAGCTTTCTTT. Its protein is CATRDIRDTEAFF. The genes are TRBV7-9 and TRBJ1-1; perhaps TRBD1 as D (6 bases). V was clipped by 10 bases and J by 3 bases, with 15 bases between them. CDR3 length: 13 residues. Germline V gene lookup returns CDR1 SEHNR and CDR2 FQNEAQ (reference sequence).

The rearrangement joins TRBV9 to TRBJ1-1; weak D call: TRBD1 (5 bases). CDR1 is SGDLS, CDR2 YYNGEE, per germline. CDR3 length equals 14 residues. V lost 4 bases to trimming and J lost 6 bases, with 16 bases between them. As DNA, the CDR3 is TGTGCCAGCAGCTCAGAGGGGAGTGTCGCTGAAGCTTTCTTT. It codes for CASSSEGSVAEAFF. The full variable domain, with the rest looked up from reference TRBV9 and TRBJ1-1, is DSGVTQTPKHLITATGQRVTLRCSPRSGDLSVYWYQQSLDQGLQFLIQYYNGEERAKGNILERFSAQQFPDLHSELNLSSLELGDSALYFCASSSEGSVAEAFFGQGTRLTVV.

The chain links TRBV19 to TRBJ1-1; unclear D gene. V shed 7 bases and J shed 2 bases, with 8 bases lying between them. This CDR3 has 12 amino acids. CDR1 LNHDA and CDR2 SQIVND come from the germline V gene (reference sequence). The CDR3 region is CASIGSNTEAFF. CDR3 coding DNA: TGTGCCAGTATTGGGAGTAACACTGAAGCTTTCTTT.

This rearrangement joins TRBV19 to TRBJ1-2, with TRBD1 matching 7 bases. CDR3 length: 16 amino acids. In germline, CDR1 is LNHDA, CDR2 SQIVND (reference sequence). V trimming: 3 bases; J trimming: 5 bases; junction bases outside the gene matches: 12. The CDR3 loop is CASSIPLDRVGYGYTF. DNA for the CDR3: TGTGCCAGTAGTATTCCCCTCGACAGGGTGGGTTATGGCTACACCTTC.

V is TRBV10-2 and J is TRBJ1-2; 8 positions agree with TRBD1. Trimming at V came to 5 bases and at J to 14 bases, leaving 7 bases not matched to a gene. The CDR3 runs to 11 residues. Germline V gene sequence: CDR1 WSHSY, CDR2 SAAADI. The CDR3 spells CASSNSDRETF. For the CDR3, the DNA is TGCGCCAGCAGTAACTCGGACAGGGAAACCTTC.

The J gene is TRBJ1-5, the V gene TRBV27, with 9 nucleotides matching TRBD1. CDR3 length: 15 amino acids. The germline V gene encodes CDR1 MNHEY and CDR2 SMNVEV (reference sequence). The trim removed 5 bases at V and 4 bases at J, leaving 6 bases unmatched. The CDR3 loop is CASSRGDRVNQPQHF. The CDR3 bases are TGTGCCAGCAGTCGTGGGGACAGGGTTAATCAGCCCCAGCATTTT.

The chain is built from TRBV7-3 and TRBJ1-1, with D possibly being TRBD1 (5 bases). V was clipped by 4 bases and J by 4 bases, with 25 bases between them. This CDR3 spans 18 amino acids. CDR1 and CDR2 from the germline V gene are SGHTA and FQGTGA. The CDR3 DNA reads TGTGCCAGCAGCTACTACAGTTTGGGGCAAGGTGTAGGCACTGAAGCTTTCTTT. Translation gives CASSYYSLGQGVGTEAFF.

Turning to this clone: This could be a read error, since a much larger clone is one nucleotide away. This sample includes further DNA sequences coding for the same CDR3. The V and J genes are TRBV18 and TRBJ1-1, with D perhaps matching TRBD1 (5 bases). The CDR3 spans 12 residues. Trimming took 3 bases from V and 7 from J, leaving 9 bases between them. CDR1 KGHSH and CDR2 LQKENI come from the germline V gene. CDR3 region: CASSPRQGEAFF. CDR3 DNA: TGTGCCAGCTCACCGCGGCAGGGTGAAGCTTTCTTT. Combining the CDR3 with reference TRBV18 and TRBJ1-1 gives the whole variable domain NAGVMQNPRHLVRRRGQEARLRCSPMKGHSHVYWYRQLPEEGLKFMVYLQKENIIDESGMPKERFSAEFPKEGPSILRIQQVVRGDSAAYFCASSPRQGEAFFGQGTRLTVV.

V gene TRBV18 combines with J gene TRBJ1-1; 10 bases are shared with TRBD1. The germline V gene encodes CDR1 KGHSH and CDR2 LQKENI. V was pared by 2 bases and J by 1 base, with 7 bases of the junction left unmatched. CDR3 length: 17 residues. For the CDR3, the DNA is TGTGCCAGCTCACCAGATTTTGGGGACAGGGGGAACACTGAAGCTTTCTTT. Translation: CASSPDFGDRGNTEAFF.

The chain carries TRBV6-5 and TRBJ1-2; 10 positions match TRBD1. The trim removed 5 bases at V and 4 bases at J, leaving 4 bases unmatched. There are 14 residues in the CDR3. Germline V gene data show CDR1 as MNHEY and CDR2 as SVGAGI. The CDR3 spells CASSPGQGSYGYTF. For the CDR3, the DNA is TGTGCCAGCAGTCCGGGACAGGGGTCCTATGGCTACACCTTC.